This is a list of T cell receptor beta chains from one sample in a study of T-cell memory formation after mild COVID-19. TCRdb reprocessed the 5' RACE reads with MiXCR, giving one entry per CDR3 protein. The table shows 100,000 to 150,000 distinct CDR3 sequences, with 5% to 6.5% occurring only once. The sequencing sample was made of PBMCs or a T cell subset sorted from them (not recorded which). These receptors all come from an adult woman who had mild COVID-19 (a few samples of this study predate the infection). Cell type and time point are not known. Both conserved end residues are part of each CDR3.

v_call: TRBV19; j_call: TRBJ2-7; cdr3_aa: CASSHPGRTYEQYF
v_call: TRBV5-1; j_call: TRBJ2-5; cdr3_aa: CASSPGQPAETQYF
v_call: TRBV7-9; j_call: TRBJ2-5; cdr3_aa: CASSDRAGGTETQYF
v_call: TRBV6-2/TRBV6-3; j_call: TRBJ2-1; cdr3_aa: CASSHMLGAATYNEQFF
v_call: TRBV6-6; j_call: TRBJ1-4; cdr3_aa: CASSYDNTGAPRKLFF
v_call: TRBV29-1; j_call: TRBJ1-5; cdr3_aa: CSVVLSGRGLNQPQHF
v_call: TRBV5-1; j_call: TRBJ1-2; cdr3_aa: CASSLDSGINYGYTF
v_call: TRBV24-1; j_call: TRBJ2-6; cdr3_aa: CATLGWGANVLTF
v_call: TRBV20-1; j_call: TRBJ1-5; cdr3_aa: CSARGNGQANQPQHF
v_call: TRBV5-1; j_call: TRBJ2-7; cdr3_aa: CASSPLAGENEQYF
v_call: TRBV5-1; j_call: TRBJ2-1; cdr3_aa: CASSLDGAGPYNEQFF
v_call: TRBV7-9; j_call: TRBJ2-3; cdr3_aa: CASSQSTDTQYF
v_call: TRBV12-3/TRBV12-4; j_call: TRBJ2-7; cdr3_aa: CASSLGQGYEQYF
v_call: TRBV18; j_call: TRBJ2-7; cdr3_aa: CASSPPGTSYEQYF
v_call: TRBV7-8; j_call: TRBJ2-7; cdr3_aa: CASSSGGLHEQYF
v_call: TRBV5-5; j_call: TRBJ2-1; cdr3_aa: CASSLGLAGGWSYNEQFF
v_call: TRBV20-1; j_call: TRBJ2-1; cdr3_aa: CSARPLSGQYNEQFF
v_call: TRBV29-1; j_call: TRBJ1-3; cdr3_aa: CSVQHGIGSTIYF
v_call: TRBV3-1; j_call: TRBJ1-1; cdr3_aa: CASSQVEGQAFF
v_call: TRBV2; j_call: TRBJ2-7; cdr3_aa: CASSATYEQYF
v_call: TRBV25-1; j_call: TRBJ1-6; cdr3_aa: CASSTQGSPLHF
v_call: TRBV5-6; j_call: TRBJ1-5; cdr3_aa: CASSLEAYSNQPQHF
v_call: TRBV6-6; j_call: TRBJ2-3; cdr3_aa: CASSGSGQRSTDTQYF
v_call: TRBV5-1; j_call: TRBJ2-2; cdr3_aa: CASSLNVNTGELFF
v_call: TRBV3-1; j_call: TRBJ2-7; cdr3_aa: CASSRTRTANYEQYF
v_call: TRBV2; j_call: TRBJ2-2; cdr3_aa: CASSPVRDGELFF
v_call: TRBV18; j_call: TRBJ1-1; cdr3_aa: CASSPLDRGNTEAFF
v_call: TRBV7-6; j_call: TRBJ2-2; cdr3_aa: CASSPAGGANTGELFF
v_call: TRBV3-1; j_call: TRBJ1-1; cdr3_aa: CASNFGGTEAFF
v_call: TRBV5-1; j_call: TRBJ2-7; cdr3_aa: CASSLAGDRPYEQYF
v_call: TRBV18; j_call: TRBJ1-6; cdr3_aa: CASSPRNSPLHF
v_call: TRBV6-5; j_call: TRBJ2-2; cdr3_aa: CASSYSGLGASNTGELFF
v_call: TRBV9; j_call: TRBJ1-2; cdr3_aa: CASSVDEGPLYGYTF
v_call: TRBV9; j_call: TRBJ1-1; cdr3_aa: CASSSENREGEAFF
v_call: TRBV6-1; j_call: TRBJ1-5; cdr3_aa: CASSPGRLAQHF